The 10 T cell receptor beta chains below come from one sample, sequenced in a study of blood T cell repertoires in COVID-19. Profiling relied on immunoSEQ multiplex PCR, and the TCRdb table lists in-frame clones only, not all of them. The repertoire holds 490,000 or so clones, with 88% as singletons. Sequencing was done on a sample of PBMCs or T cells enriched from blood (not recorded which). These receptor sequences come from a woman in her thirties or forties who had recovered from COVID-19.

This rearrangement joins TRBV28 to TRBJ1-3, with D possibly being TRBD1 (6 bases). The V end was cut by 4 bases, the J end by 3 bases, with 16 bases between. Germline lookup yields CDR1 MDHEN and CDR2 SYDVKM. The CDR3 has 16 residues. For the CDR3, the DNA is TGTGCCAGCAGTTCCTCACATGGACAGATTGGAAACACCATATATTTT. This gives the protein CASSSSHGQIGNTIYF. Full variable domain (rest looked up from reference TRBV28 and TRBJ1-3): DVKVTQSSRYLVKRTGEKVFLECVQDMDHENMFWYRQDPGLGLRLIYFSYDVKMKEKGDIPEGYSVSREKKERFSLILESASTNQTSMYLCASSSSHGQIGNTIYFGEGSWLTVV.

The CDR3 DNA reads as TGTGCCAGCAGGGCCGACAGTCCTAATTCACCCCTCCACTTT. Translated: CASRADSPNSPLHF. V and J are TRBV6-4 and TRBJ1-6; possible D gene TRBD1, 5 bases. Trimming left V 6 bases short and J 6 bases short, with 12 bases between. The germline CDR1 and CDR2 sequences are MRHNA and SNTAGT. The CDR3 runs to 14 residues.

The CDR3 here is CASSLRQGSNSPLHF. CDR3 bases: TGTGCCAGCAGTTTAAGACAGGGATCCAATTCACCCCTCCACTTT. This rearrangement joins TRBV27 to TRBJ1-6; TRBD1 aligns across 7 bases. CDR1 MNHEY and CDR2 SMNVEV come from the germline V gene (reference sequence). V trimming: 2 bases; J trimming: 7 bases; junction bases outside the gene matches: 5. The CDR3 covers 15 residues.

CDR3 loop: CASSLPGTDEKLFF. The CDR3, as DNA: TGTGCCAGCAGCTTACCCGGGACAGATGAAAAACTGTTTTTT. The rearrangement joins TRBV7-9 to TRBJ1-4, with 7 positions matching TRBD1. The CDR3 runs 14 residues. V was clipped by 2 bases and J by 6 bases; unmatched bases: 3. Germline V gene data show CDR1 as SEHNR and CDR2 as FQNEAQ (reference sequence).

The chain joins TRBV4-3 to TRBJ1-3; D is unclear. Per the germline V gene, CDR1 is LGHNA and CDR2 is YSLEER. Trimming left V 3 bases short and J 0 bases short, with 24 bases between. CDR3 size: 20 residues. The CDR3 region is CASSHTLTPGGSPSGNTIYF. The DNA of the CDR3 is TGCGCCAGCAGCCACACGCTGACCCCGGGAGGCAGCCCCTCTGGAAACACCATATATTTT.

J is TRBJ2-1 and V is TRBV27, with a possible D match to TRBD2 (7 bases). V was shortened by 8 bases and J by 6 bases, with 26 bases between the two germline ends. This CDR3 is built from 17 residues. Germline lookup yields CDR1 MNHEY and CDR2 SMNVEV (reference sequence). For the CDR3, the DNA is TGTGCCAGCCGCCCACTAGGGGGAGGGGGGCGGGGCAATGAGCAGTTCTTC. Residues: CASRPLGGGGRGNEQFF.

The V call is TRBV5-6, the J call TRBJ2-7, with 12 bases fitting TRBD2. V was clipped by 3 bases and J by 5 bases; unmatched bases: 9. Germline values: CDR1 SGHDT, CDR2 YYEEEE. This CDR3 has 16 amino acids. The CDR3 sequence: CASSSRLAGVSNEQYF. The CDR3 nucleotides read TGTGCCAGCAGCTCCAGACTAGCGGGAGTGTCTAACGAGCAGTACTTC.

In nucleotides, the CDR3 is TGTGCCAGCAGCTTGCGGACAGGAGAGACTAATGAAAAACTGTTTTTT. Its protein is CASSLRTGETNEKLFF. The chain has TRBV5-4 and TRBJ1-4; TRBD1 matches 7 bases. The trim removed 1 base at V and 2 bases at J, leaving 5 bases unmatched. Germline V lookup: CDR1 SGHNT, CDR2 YYREEE (reference sequence). The CDR3 consists of 16 residues.

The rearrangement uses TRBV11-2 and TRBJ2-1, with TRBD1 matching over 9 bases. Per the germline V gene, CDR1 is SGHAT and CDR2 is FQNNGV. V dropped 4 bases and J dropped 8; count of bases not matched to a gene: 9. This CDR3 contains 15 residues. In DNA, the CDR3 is TGTGCCAGCAGCTCCCCGGGGGACAGGGAGGATGAGCAGTTCTTC. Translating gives CASSSPGDREDEQFF.

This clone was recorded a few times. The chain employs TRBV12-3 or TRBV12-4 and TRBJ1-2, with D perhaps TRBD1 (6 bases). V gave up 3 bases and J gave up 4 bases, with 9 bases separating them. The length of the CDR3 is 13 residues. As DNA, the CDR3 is TGTGCCAGCAGTTTCCGGGACATCTATGGCTACACCTTC. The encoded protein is CASSFRDIYGYTF.